This TCR beta chain was identified during a study of lymphopenia after photon versus proton radiotherapy. Broader study findings: Post-nadir diversity loss with photons came from oligoclonal expansion, particularly CD8+ Temra cells.

The CDR3 covers 15 residues. Per the germline V gene, CDR1 is SGHNT and CDR2 is YYREEE (reference sequence). Trimming cost V 4 bases and J 5 bases; bases outside gene matches: 12. Remarks on this clone: Its antigen is unidentified.

Measured with immunoSEQ multiplex PCR; TCRdb has only the in-frame clones, and not every one. The sample records 65,000 to 85,000 clones, about 90% being singletons. This specimen was peripheral blood, taken from a patient treated with photon-based radiotherapy. The rearrangement uses TRBV5-4 and TRBJ2-7; 7 bases agree with TRBD1. The source is a woman aged 40 to 49 with cholangiocarcinoma. This CDR3 is CASSLGTVSANEQYF. The CDR3 nucleotides are TGTGCCAGCAGCCTAGGGACAGTGTCGGCGAACGAGCAGTACTTC.